Below, 28 T cell receptor beta chains from the same sample are listed, as sequenced in a study of blood T cell repertoires in COVID-19. TCRdb's copy holds only in-frame clones and misses some; the assay was immunoSEQ multiplex PCR. Of roughly 220,000 clones listed, 88% are singletons. The specimen sequenced was PBMCs or T cells enriched from blood (not recorded which). Receptor source: a woman between 25 and 40 years old who had recovered from COVID-19.

This clone was recorded a few times. This chain connects TRBV4-1 to TRBJ1-2; 9 nucleotides agree with TRBD1. The CDR3 has 14 amino acids. V shed 2 bases and J 8 bases; nucleotides not matched to a gene: 6. CDR1 and CDR2 (germline): MGHRA, YSYEKL. The CDR3 sequence: CASSQRNRGQGYTF. As DNA, the CDR3 is TGCGCCAGCAGCCAAAGGAACAGGGGGCAGGGCTACACCTTC.

The gene calls are TRBV7-2 and TRBJ2-2; 8 bases map to TRBD1. The CDR3 consists of 15 residues. Per the germline V gene, CDR1 is SGHTA and CDR2 is FQGNSA. V was clipped by 4 bases and J by 5 bases; unmatched bases: 6. CDR3 amino acids: CASSSDRGGTGELFF. CDR3 nucleotides: TGTGCCAGCAGCTCAGACAGGGGCGGAACCGGGGAGCTGTTTTTT.

The chain employs TRBV9 and TRBJ2-5; the match to TRBD1 covers 11 bases. Germline V gene sequence: CDR1 SGDLS, CDR2 YYNGEE. This CDR3 comprises 16 residues. The junction had 7 bases not matched to a gene; V was cut back by 1 base and J by 5 bases. Here the CDR3 reads CASSVIGQGAVETQYF. CDR3 bases: TGTGCCAGCAGCGTAATCGGACAGGGGGCTGTTGAGACCCAGTACTTC.

This clone was counted a single time. The chain carries TRBV9 and TRBJ2-3, with 13 positions matching TRBD2. The V segment lost 2 bases and the J segment 0 bases; nucleotides outside the gene matches: 6. The CDR3 runs to 18 residues. Germline V gives CDR1 SGDLS, CDR2 YYNGEE. CDR3 DNA: TGTGCCAGCAGCGTGACTAGCGGGGGGCCGGTCAGCACAGATACGCAGTATTTT. This codes for CASSVTSGGPVSTDTQYF.

The V gene is TRBV14, the J gene TRBJ1-6, with D possibly TRBD1 on 6 matching bases. CDR3 size: 16 residues. V shed 2 bases and J shed 5 bases, with 13 bases lying between them. The germline CDR1 and CDR2 sequences are SGHDN and FVKESK. The CDR3 loop is CASSQFGQPDNSPLHF. The DNA of the CDR3 is TGTGCCAGCAGCCAATTTGGACAGCCTGATAATTCACCCCTCCACTTT.

The chain recombines TRBV6-2 or TRBV6-3 with TRBJ2-2; a possible D gene is TRBD1 (5 bases). Between the trimmed V and J ends, which lost 6 bases and 4 bases, there was a span of 21 bases. The CDR3 length is 17 residues. The germline V gene has CDR1 MNHEY and CDR2 SVGEGT. The CDR3, as DNA: TGTGCCAGCAGCCCTTTCGACAGAAAACGACCCACCGGGGAGCTGTTTTTT. Its translation is CASSPFDRKRPTGELFF.

The chain has TRBV13 and TRBJ1-5, with 11 nucleotides matching TRBD1. Germline-derived CDR1 and CDR2 are PRHDT and FYEKMQ (reference sequence). Trimming cost V 0 bases and J 11 bases; bases outside gene matches: 9. The CDR3 runs 16 residues. The CDR3 nucleotides read TGTGCCAGCAGCTTAGGGGCGGGACAGGGGGTTTTCTCCCAGCATTTT. It is translated as CASSLGAGQGVFSQHF.

The rearrangement joins TRBV6-5 to TRBJ1-3; D possibly corresponds to TRBD1 (5 bases). Germline loops: CDR1 MNHEY, CDR2 SVGAGI. The CDR3 runs 13 residues. The ends were cut back, 6 bases at V and 1 base at J, with 7 bases in the middle. The CDR3 spells CASSDRSGNTIYF. The CDR3 DNA follows: TGTGCCAGCAGCGACAGATCTGGAAACACCATATATTTT.

The chain uses TRBV20-1 and TRBJ2-3; 7 bases align to TRBD1. This CDR3 is 11 amino acids long. Germline V gives CDR1 DFQATT, CDR2 SNEGSKA (reference sequence). V lost 7 bases, J lost 5 bases, and 3 bases stayed unmatched. The CDR3 DNA reads TGCAGTGAGGGGGCAGGAGATACGCAGTATTTT. Protein sequence: CSEGAGDTQYF.

J is TRBJ2-7 and V is TRBV7-9; 12 bases line up with TRBD1. CDR1 is SEHNR and CDR2 is FQNEAQ in the germline V gene (reference sequence). CDR3 size: 16 residues. The trim removed 4 bases at V and 6 bases at J, leaving 10 bases unmatched. In nucleotides, the CDR3 is TGTGCCAGCAGCTCCCGGGACAGGGGGCGAGTCGGCGAGCAGTACTTC. This encodes CASSSRDRGRVGEQYF.

The chain links TRBV19 to TRBJ2-7; 7 nucleotides align to TRBD1. The V segment lost 10 bases and the J segment 4 bases; nucleotides outside the gene matches: 7. Germline loops: CDR1 LNHDA, CDR2 SQIVND (reference sequence). The CDR3 consists of 12 residues. This CDR3 reads CATLDRPYEQYF. DNA for the CDR3: TGTGCCACTTTGGACAGGCCGTACGAGCAGTACTTC.

This chain joins TRBV25-1 and TRBJ2-3; D may be TRBD1 (6 bases). V was pared by 2 bases and J by 4 bases, with 16 bases between. This CDR3 contains 16 residues. The germline CDR1 and CDR2 sequences are MGHDK and SYGVNS. CDR3 region: CASSELQQGRADTQYF. CDR3 in DNA: TGTGCCAGCAGTGAACTCCAACAGGGTAGAGCAGATACGCAGTATTTT.

A single count supports this clone. The chain employs TRBV5-6 and TRBJ2-7; perhaps TRBD2 as D (6 bases). CDR3 size: 10 residues. Trimming shortened V by 7 bases and J by 13 bases, and 15 bases separated the two germline ends. Germline V gene sequence: CDR1 SGHDT, CDR2 YYEEEE. The CDR3 DNA reads as TGTGCCAGCGGACGCGGGATTCAATACTTC. This gives the protein CASGRGIQYF.

In this sample, this clone is medium-sized (0.01 to 0.1%). This specimen includes other DNA sequences encoding the same CDR3. The chain joins TRBV6-5 to TRBJ2-1; 9 bases are a match to TRBD1. This CDR3 comprises 13 residues. The V and J ends lost 7 bases and 7 bases, in that order; junction bases with no gene match: 5. CDR1 and CDR2 from the germline V gene are MNHEY and SVGAGI. The CDR3 here is CASTGTGLNEQFF. The CDR3 bases are TGTGCCAGCACCGGGACAGGGCTTAATGAGCAGTTCTTC.

The genes are TRBV7-2 and TRBJ1-2; 7 bases map to TRBD1. Trimming cost V 5 bases and J 7 bases; bases outside gene matches: 10. This CDR3 has 14 residues. Per germline, CDR1 SGHTA and CDR2 FQGNSA. The CDR3 sequence: CASSPRQGTAGYTF. The CDR3 region has the DNA TGTGCCAGCAGCCCCCGACAGGGAACGGCTGGCTACACCTTC.

The chain couples TRBV3-1 (or the pseudogene TRBV3-2) to TRBJ2-1, with 7 nucleotides matching TRBD1. After removal of 1 base from V and 5 bases from J, the junction contained 8 bases not matched to a gene. From germline, CDR1 is LGHDT and CDR2 YNNKEL (reference sequence). The CDR3 has 16 residues. The CDR3 DNA follows: TGTGCCAGCAGCCAAGTGCTGAGGACAGGAGACAATGAGCAGTTCTTC. The encoded protein is CASSQVLRTGDNEQFF.

V is TRBV6-2 or TRBV6-3 and J is TRBJ2-1, with unresolved D. The V end was cut by 6 bases, the J end by 4 bases, with 10 bases between. The V gene's germline CDR1 is MNHEY and CDR2 SVGEGT. The CDR3 is made up of 13 amino acids. As DNA, the CDR3 is TGTGCCAGCAGCCCCCGCAGTTACAATGAGCAGTTCTTC. Protein sequence: CASSPRSYNEQFF.

The V gene is TRBV19, the J gene TRBJ1-2; 10 nucleotides agree with TRBD1. From germline, CDR1 is LNHDA and CDR2 SQIVND (reference sequence). The CDR3 has 15 amino acids. V dropped 6 bases and J dropped 7; count of bases not matched to a gene: 11. CDR3 coding DNA: TGTGCCAGTAGCGGACAGGGGGGTTCGGTGGTTGGCTACACCTTC. Translating it yields CASSGQGGSVVGYTF.

This sequence joins TRBV5-6 and TRBJ2-4; the match to TRBD1 covers 7 bases. This CDR3 spans 14 amino acids. Germline V CDR1 and CDR2: SGHDT, YYEEEE. With V trimmed by 3 bases and J by 6 bases, 6 bases remained unmatched. This CDR3 is CASSWTGRGNIQYF. In DNA form, the CDR3 reads TGTGCCAGCAGCTGGACAGGCAGAGGAAACATTCAGTACTTC.

The chain has TRBV4-2 and TRBJ1-3, with D unresolved. Trimming cost V 2 bases and J 0 bases, with 17 bases left between them. The germline CDR1 and CDR2 sequences are LGHNA and YNFKEQ. The length of the CDR3 is 18 residues. Here the CDR3 DNA reads TGTGCCAGCAGCCAACCCTTTGGGCGCGGGGTCTCTGGAAACACCATATATTTT. Protein product: CASSQPFGRGVSGNTIYF.

This clone showed up just a few times. The chain links TRBV19 to TRBJ2-2; unclear D gene. The CDR3 spans 15 residues. Germline CDR1 reads LNHDA; CDR2 reads SQIVND (reference sequence). Trimming took off 3 bases at V and 0 bases at J, with 8 bases between the two ends. The CDR3 nucleotides are TGTGCCAGTAGTATCGTCAGGACGAACACCGGGGAGCTGTTTTTT. It yields the protein CASSIVRTNTGELFF.

This clone was observed once. The chain joins TRBV25-1 to TRBJ1-1; unclear D gene. Trimming left V 5 bases short and J 2 bases short, with 9 bases between. This CDR3 is built from 13 residues. Looked up from germline, CDR1 is MGHDK and CDR2 is SYGVNS. The CDR3 sequence is CASSYSGNTEAFF. In DNA form, the CDR3 reads TGTGCCAGCAGTTACTCGGGAAACACTGAAGCTTTCTTT.

The J gene is TRBJ1-3, the V gene TRBV4-3; 8 nucleotides align to TRBD1. Germline V CDR1 and CDR2: LGHNA, YSLEER. Trimming removed 4 bases from V and 3 bases from J; junction bases left unmatched: 8. This CDR3 region has 16 residues. The CDR3 here is CASSLEGQGYGNTIYF. The CDR3 nucleotides are TGCGCCAGCAGCCTTGAAGGACAGGGTTATGGAAACACCATATATTTT.

V is TRBV27 and J is TRBJ2-7; 12 bases line up with TRBD2. The CDR3 is 15 residues long. The germline V gene encodes CDR1 MNHEY and CDR2 SMNVEV (reference sequence). The V gene end was trimmed by 3 bases and the J gene end by 3 bases; junction bases not matched to a gene: 3. The CDR3 DNA reads as TGTGCCAGCAGTTTCGGGACTAGCGGGTTCTACGAGCAGTACTTC. Encoded protein: CASSFGTSGFYEQYF.

The chain employs TRBV12-3 or TRBV12-4 and TRBJ2-3; unclear D gene. Trimming pared 3 bases from V and 5 bases from J, leaving 9 bases between. This CDR3 region has 13 residues. This CDR3 is CASSFLQIDTQYF. CDR3 bases: TGTGCCAGCAGTTTCTTGCAGATAGATACGCAGTATTTT.

This chain joins TRBV5-1 and TRBJ1-1; the match to TRBD1 covers 7 bases. V gave up 2 bases and J gave up 2 bases; unmatched junction bases: 3. CDR3 length equals 14 residues. CDR1 is SGHRS, CDR2 YFSETQ, per germline. CDR3 sequence (DNA): TGCGCCAGCAGCTTACAGGGGATAAACACTGAAGCTTTCTTT. It translates to CASSLQGINTEAFF. Drawing the rest from reference TRBV5-1 and TRBJ1-1, the complete variable domain is KAGVTQTPRYLIKTRGQQVTLSCSPISGHRSVSWYQQTPGQGLQFLFEYFSETQRNKGNFPGRFSGRQFSNSRSEMNVSTLELGDSALYLCASSLQGINTEAFFGQGTRLTVV.

This chain connects TRBV7-9 to TRBJ1-4, with D uncertain. Germline V gene data show CDR1 as SEHNR and CDR2 as FQNEAQ (reference sequence). V lost 5 bases to trimming and J lost 8 bases, with 15 bases between them. This CDR3 is 14 amino acids long. The CDR3 bases are TGTGCCAGCAGCCCCGACGGGAGAGAGGAAAAACTGTTTTTT. Translation: CASSPDGREEKLFF.

The chain employs TRBV7-3 and TRBJ1-1, with D tentatively TRBD1 (5 bases). V gave up 3 bases and J gave up 6 bases, with 11 bases separating them. This CDR3 has 13 amino acids. From germline, CDR1 is SGHTA and CDR2 FQGTGA. CDR3 protein: CASSLTEGAEAFF. The CDR3 region has the DNA TGTGCCAGCAGCTTGACAGAAGGCGCTGAAGCTTTCTTT.